Listed below are T cell receptor beta chains from one sample, sequenced in a study of cytomegalovirus exposure and HLA in healthy donors. The table came from immunoSEQ multiplex PCR; TCRdb's copy has only in-frame clones and leaves some out. The table has around 100,000 clones, 63% seen once. The sequenced sample was PBMCs. These receptors originate from a human donor in good health. CDR3s include the opening cysteine and the closing phenylalanine or tryptophan. Each record gives: D gene, clone size, V gene, J gene, CDR3 DNA, CDR3 protein. The D gene is left open where the match is weak. Clone size is given for some rows only: seen once, a few or many times, or a class if the clone is expanded.

.	.	TRBV10-3	TRBJ2-5	TGTGCCATCAGTTCCTCCACTAGCACGGAGACCCAGTACTTC	CAISSSTSTETQYF
.	.	TRBV29-1	TRBJ2-7	TGCAGCGTTGAGACAGGAAACTACGAGCAGTACTTC	CSVETGNYEQYF
.	.	TRBV20-1	TRBJ1-4	TGCAGTGGAGCGATCGATGAAAAACTGTTTTTT	CSGAIDEKLFF
.	.	TRBV5-1	TRBJ1-1	TGCGCCAGCAGCTCGGGGGGGATCGAAGCTTTCTTT	CASSSGGIEAFF
TRBD1	few	TRBV18	TRBJ2-5	TGTGCCAGCTCACCCCAACAGGGGGCGACGGAGACCCAGTACTTC	CASSPQQGATETQYF
.	.	TRBV2	TRBJ2-7	TGTGCCAGCAGTGTACAGCCCTCCTACGAGCAGTACTTC	CASSVQPSYEQYF
.	.	TRBV7-9	TRBJ1-4	TGTGCCAGCAGCTTAACGGAGAATGAAAAACTGTTTTTT	CASSLTENEKLFF
.	.	TRBV11-2	TRBJ1-2	TGTGCCAGCAGCTTAGTGGGCAGGGGTAAGGATGGCTACACCTTC	CASSLVGRGKDGYTF
TRBD2	.	TRBV7-8	TRBJ2-1	TGTGCCAGCAGCACCGGGACTAGCGGGGGTGGGGAGCAGTTCTTC	CASSTGTSGGGEQFF
.	.	TRBV23-1	TRBJ1-6	TGCGCCAGCAGTCAATGCGGCAGTTTCCGTTCACCCCTCCACTTT	CASSQCGSFRSPLHF
TRBD2	.	TRBV27	TRBJ2-7	TGTGCCAGCAGTCCCACATGGCTAGCGGGAGGGGTCGAGCAGTACTTC	CASSPTWLAGGVEQYF
TRBD2	.	TRBV6-6	TRBJ2-7	TGTGCCAGCAGTTCTCAAGCGGGACCCTACGAGCAGTACTTC	CASSSQAGPYEQYF
TRBD1	.	TRBV18	TRBJ1-3	TGTGCCAGCTCACGTGGTTCCGGGACAGGGTCAGTGGGCTCTGGAAACACCATATATTTT	CASSRGSGTGSVGSGNTIYF
.	few	TRBV5-6	TRBJ1-2	TGTGCCAGCAGCCCCACGGGGTCTGCGTCCTATGGGGGCTACACCTTC	CASSPTGSASYGGYTF
.	few	TRBV29-1	TRBJ2-7	TGCAGCGCGTCGTCGGGTACCTCCTACGAGCAGTACTTC	CSASSGTSYEQYF
TRBD1	few	TRBV29-1	TRBJ1-5	TGCAGCGTCCAGGGGGATAATCAGCCCCAGCATTTT	CSVQGDNQPQHF
TRBD1	few	TRBV10-1	TRBJ1-1	TGCGCCAGCAGTGAAGGGGGCAGGGGCGAGGGGAACACTGAAGCTTTCTTT	CASSEGGRGEGNTEAFF
.	.	TRBV7-9	TRBJ2-7	TGTGCCAGCAGCTGGGGAGAGGCCTACGAGCAGTACTTC	CASSWGEAYEQYF
.	.	TRBV28	TRBJ1-1	TGTGCCAGCAGTTTCCAGGGCCCCTCCTGGAACACTGAAGCTTTCTTT	CASSFQGPSWNTEAFF
TRBD2	.	TRBV30	TRBJ2-7	TGTGCCTGGAGGGCCACTAGCGGAGGGGCCTACGAGCAGTACTTC	CAWRATSGGAYEQYF
.	.	TRBV11-1	TRBJ1-1	TGTGCCAGCAGCTTGGGTTTTGGCAGGCCTAAGAGTGAGAACACTGAAGCTTTCTTT	CASSLGFGRPKSENTEAFF
TRBD1	.	TRBV7-8	TRBJ1-2	TGTGCCAGCAGCTTACGGACCAGGGGGACAACATACTATGGCTACACCTTC	CASSLRTRGTTYYGYTF
.	.	TRBV30	TRBJ2-2	TGTGCCTGGAGCCCCCTGACTAGTCTTAACACCGGGGAGCTGTTTTTT	CAWSPLTSLNTGELFF
.	.	TRBV23-1	TRBJ1-3	TGCGCCAGCATCGTCACTAGCTCTGGAAACACCATATATTTT	CASIVTSSGNTIYF
.	few	TRBV14	TRBJ2-1	TGTGCCAGCAGCCCGCCAGGGTCCTACAATGAGCAGTTCTTC	CASSPPGSYNEQFF
.	.	TRBV5-6	TRBJ2-3	TGTGCCAGCAGTTTATCGGGCACAGATACGCAGTATTTT	CASSLSGTDTQYF
TRBD2	.	TRBV5-1	TRBJ2-1	TGCGCCAGCAGCAAGGGACTAGACAATGAGCAGTTCTTC	CASSKGLDNEQFF
.	few	TRBV15	TRBJ1-2	TGTGCCACCAGCAGAGATGTCGGGGATTATGGCTACACCTTC	CATSRDVGDYGYTF
.	few	TRBV5-1	TRBJ1-1	TGCGCCAGCAGCTTGGCGCAGTCTAACACTGAAGCTTTCTTT	CASSLAQSNTEAFF
TRBD1	.	TRBV7-8	TRBJ1-5	TGTGCCAGCAGCTTAGCCGGGACAGGTCGGGTTGGGCAGCCCCAGCATTTT	CASSLAGTGRVGQPQHF
TRBD1	.	TRBV27	TRBJ2-5	TGTGCCACTGGGACAGGGGGTCTCGTCGAGACCCAGTACTTC	CATGTGGLVETQYF
TRBD1	.	TRBV7-9	TRBJ1-2	TGTGCCAGCAGCTCCGTTGAGGGGGCGAACTATGGCTACACCTTC	CASSSVEGANYGYTF
.	few	TRBV18	TRBJ1-5	TGTGCCAGCTCACCGCGGCAAAATCAGCCCCAGCATTTT	CASSPRQNQPQHF
TRBD1	.	TRBV29-1	TRBJ2-1	TGCAGCGTTGTGACAGGGGGGACAGAGCAGTTCTTC	CSVVTGGTEQFF
TRBD2	once	TRBV4-2	TRBJ2-7	TGTGCCAGCAGCCAGTTTAGCGGGGTCTCCTACGAGCAGTACTTC	CASSQFSGVSYEQYF
.	few	TRBV6-1	TRBJ1-2	TGTGCCAGCAGTGAACGAGCGGACGCCTTGGGAGGCTACACCTTC	CASSERADALGGYTF
.	.	TRBV13	TRBJ2-3	TGTGCCAGCAGCGCCCCGGGGACAGATACGCAGTATTTT	CASSAPGTDTQYF
.	.	TRBV19	TRBJ1-5	TGTGCCAGTACGGACAGCCTTGGGAATCAGCCCCAGCATTTT	CASTDSLGNQPQHF
TRBD1	.	TRBV6-4	TRBJ2-2	TGTGCCAGCAGTTTAGGACAGGGTCGGCTGTTTTTT	CASSLGQGRLFF
TRBD1	.	TRBV19	TRBJ2-6	TGTGCCAGTAGTATCCTCCTCAGACAGGGGTCCAACGTCCTGACTTTC	CASSILLRQGSNVLTF
TRBD2	few	TRBV7-9	TRBJ2-7	TGTGCCAGCAGCCGGACTAGCGGGATGGCCTACGAGCAGTACTTC	CASSRTSGMAYEQYF
.	.	TRBV7-7	TRBJ2-3	TGTGCTAGCAGCTTGGGGAGAACCACAGATACGCAGTATTTT	CASSLGRTTDTQYF
TRBD1	.	TRBV6-5	TRBJ2-1	TGTGCCAGCAGATACTCCGGGACAGGGGATACAAATGAGCAGTTCTTC	CASRYSGTGDTNEQFF
TRBD2	.	TRBV19	TRBJ2-1	TGTGCCAGTAGTATAGAGGGACTAGCCAGCTCCTACAATGAGCAGTTCTTC	CASSIEGLASSYNEQFF
TRBD1	.	TRBV9	TRBJ2-7	TGTGCCAGCAGCGTAGAGGGACAGGAGTACGAGCAGTACTTC	CASSVEGQEYEQYF
.	.	TRBV19	TRBJ1-1	TGTGCCAGTAGTATAGGGGTGGGAGGCGGCACTGAAGCTTTCTTT	CASSIGVGGGTEAFF
.	few	TRBV5-1	TRBJ1-6	TGCGCCAGCAGCGTGGGACTGCCAGATTCACCCCTCCACTTT	CASSVGLPDSPLHF
TRBD2	.	TRBV2	TRBJ2-2	TGTGCCAGCAGTGAGACTAGCGGGAGTGGCACCGGGGAGCTGTTTTTT	CASSETSGSGTGELFF
.	.	TRBV11-2	TRBJ2-7	TGTGCCAGCAGCTCCCGGGACATCCCCTACGAGCAGTACTTC	CASSSRDIPYEQYF
TRBD1	.	TRBV19	TRBJ2-7	TGTGCCAGTAGTCCAACAGGGGGGATAGGCGAGCAGTACTTC	CASSPTGGIGEQYF